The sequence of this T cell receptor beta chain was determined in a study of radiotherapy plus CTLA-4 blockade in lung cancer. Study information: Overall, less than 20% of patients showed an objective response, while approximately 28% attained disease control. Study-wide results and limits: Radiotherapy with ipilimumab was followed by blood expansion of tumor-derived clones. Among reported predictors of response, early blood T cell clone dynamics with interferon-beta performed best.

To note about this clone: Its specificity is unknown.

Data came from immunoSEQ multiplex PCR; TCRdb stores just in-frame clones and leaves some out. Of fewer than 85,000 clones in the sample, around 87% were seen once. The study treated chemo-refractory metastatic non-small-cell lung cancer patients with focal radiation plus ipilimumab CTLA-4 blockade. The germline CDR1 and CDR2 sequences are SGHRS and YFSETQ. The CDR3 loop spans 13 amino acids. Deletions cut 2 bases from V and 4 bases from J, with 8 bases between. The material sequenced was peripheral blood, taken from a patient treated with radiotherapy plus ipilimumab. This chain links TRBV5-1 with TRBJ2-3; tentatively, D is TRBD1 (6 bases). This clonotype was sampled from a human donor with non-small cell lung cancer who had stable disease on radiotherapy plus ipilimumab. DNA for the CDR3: TGCGCCAGCAGCTTCGGACAGTCAGATACGCAGTATTTT. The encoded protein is CASSFGQSDTQYF.